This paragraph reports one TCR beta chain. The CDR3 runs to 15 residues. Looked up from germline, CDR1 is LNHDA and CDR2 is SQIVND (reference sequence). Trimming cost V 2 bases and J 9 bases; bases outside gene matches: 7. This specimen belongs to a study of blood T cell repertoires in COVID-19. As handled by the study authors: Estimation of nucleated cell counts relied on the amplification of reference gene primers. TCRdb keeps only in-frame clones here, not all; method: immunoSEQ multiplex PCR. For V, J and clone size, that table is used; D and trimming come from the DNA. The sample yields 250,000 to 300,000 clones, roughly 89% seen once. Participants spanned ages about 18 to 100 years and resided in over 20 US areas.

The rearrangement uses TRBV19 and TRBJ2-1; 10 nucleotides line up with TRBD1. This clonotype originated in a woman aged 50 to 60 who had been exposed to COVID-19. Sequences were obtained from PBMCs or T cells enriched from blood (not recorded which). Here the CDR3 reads CASSILRQGAGEQFF. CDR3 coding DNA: TGTGCCAGTAGTATATTGAGACAGGGGGCGGGTGAGCAGTTCTTC.